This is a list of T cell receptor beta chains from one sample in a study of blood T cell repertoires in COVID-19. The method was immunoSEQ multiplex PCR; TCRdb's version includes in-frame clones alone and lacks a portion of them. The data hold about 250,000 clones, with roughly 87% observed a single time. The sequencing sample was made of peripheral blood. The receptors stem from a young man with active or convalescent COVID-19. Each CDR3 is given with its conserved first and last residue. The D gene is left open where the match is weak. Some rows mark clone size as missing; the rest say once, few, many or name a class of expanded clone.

cdr3_aa: CASSHTDGYTF; cdr3_nt: TGTGCCAGCAGTCACACAGATGGCTACACCTTC; j_call: TRBJ1-2; cdr3_length: 11; d_call: .; v_call: TRBV6-2/TRBV6-3; clone_size: .
cdr3_aa: CASSQDLGRTLSYEQYF; cdr3_nt: TGCGCCAGCAGCCAAGATTTGGGGCGCACCCTTTCCTACGAGCAGTACTTC; j_call: TRBJ2-7; cdr3_length: 17; d_call: .; v_call: TRBV4-3; clone_size: .
cdr3_aa: CASSSEVPGGGYTF; cdr3_nt: TGTGCCAGCAGCTCAGAGGTCCCAGGGGGAGGCTACACCTTC; j_call: TRBJ1-2; cdr3_length: 14; d_call: TRBD1; v_call: TRBV7-9; clone_size: .
cdr3_aa: CASSESRARVRTEAFF; cdr3_nt: TGTGCCAGCAGTGAAAGTCGGGCCAGGGTCAGAACCGAAGCTTTCTTT; j_call: TRBJ1-1; cdr3_length: 16; d_call: .; v_call: TRBV2; clone_size: .
cdr3_aa: CASSWGLAGGPNQETQYF; cdr3_nt: TGCGCCAGCAGCTGGGGACTAGCGGGGGGGCCCAACCAAGAGACCCAGTACTTC; j_call: TRBJ2-5; cdr3_length: 18; d_call: TRBD2; v_call: TRBV5-1; clone_size: .
cdr3_aa: CASSPLTVDSYEQYF; cdr3_nt: TGTGCCAGCAGTCCTTTGACAGTAGACTCCTACGAGCAGTACTTC; j_call: TRBJ2-7; cdr3_length: 15; d_call: .; v_call: TRBV27; clone_size: .
cdr3_aa: CASRGGQPYGYTF; cdr3_nt: TGTGCCAGCAGAGGGGGACAGCCCTATGGCTACACCTTC; j_call: TRBJ1-2; cdr3_length: 13; d_call: TRBD1; v_call: TRBV27; clone_size: once
cdr3_aa: CAIDRVRGYTF; cdr3_nt: TGTGCCATCGACAGGGTACGAGGCTACACCTTC; j_call: TRBJ1-2; cdr3_length: 11; d_call: TRBD1; v_call: TRBV2; clone_size: .
cdr3_aa: CASSLRGSTEAFF; cdr3_nt: TGTGCCAGCAGTTTGAGGGGGAGCACTGAAGCTTTCTTT; j_call: TRBJ1-1; cdr3_length: 13; d_call: .; v_call: TRBV27; clone_size: .
cdr3_aa: CASRPGQGLFSGANVLTF; cdr3_nt: TGTGCCAGCAGGCCGGGACAGGGTTTGTTTTCTGGGGCCAACGTCCTGACTTTC; j_call: TRBJ2-6; cdr3_length: 18; d_call: TRBD1; v_call: TRBV2; clone_size: .
cdr3_aa: CASSSGGIGNTIYF; cdr3_nt: TGTGCCAGCTCGTCAGGGGGTATCGGAAACACCATATATTTT; j_call: TRBJ1-3; cdr3_length: 14; d_call: TRBD1; v_call: TRBV6-5; clone_size: .
cdr3_aa: CASSLTGSGTEAFF; cdr3_nt: TGTGCCAGCAGCCTCACAGGGTCGGGCACTGAAGCTTTCTTT; j_call: TRBJ1-1; cdr3_length: 14; d_call: .; v_call: TRBV7-2; clone_size: .
cdr3_aa: CASSLQGGGEQYF; cdr3_nt: TGTGCCAGCAGCTTACAGGGTGGCGGCGAGCAGTACTTC; j_call: TRBJ2-7; cdr3_length: 13; d_call: .; v_call: TRBV7-9; clone_size: .
cdr3_aa: CSVDRGGAYNEQFF; cdr3_nt: TGCAGCGTTGACCGCGGGGGGGCCTACAATGAGCAGTTCTTC; j_call: TRBJ2-1; cdr3_length: 14; d_call: TRBD2; v_call: TRBV29-1; clone_size: .
cdr3_aa: CATSDAPRDLVNEQFF; cdr3_nt: TGTGCCACCAGTGATGCCCCGCGGGACTTGGTGAATGAGCAGTTCTTC; j_call: TRBJ2-1; cdr3_length: 16; d_call: .; v_call: TRBV24-1; clone_size: .
cdr3_aa: CASSLWTGGYNEQFF; cdr3_nt: TGTGCCAGCAGTTTATGGACAGGGGGCTACAATGAGCAGTTCTTC; j_call: TRBJ2-1; cdr3_length: 15; d_call: TRBD1; v_call: TRBV28; clone_size: .
cdr3_aa: CASSPGTGIHTEAFF; cdr3_nt: TGTGCCAGCAGCCCTGGGACAGGGATCCACACTGAAGCTTTCTTT; j_call: TRBJ1-1; cdr3_length: 15; d_call: TRBD1; v_call: TRBV11-2; clone_size: .
cdr3_aa: CASSSRLAGSYNEQFF; cdr3_nt: TGTGCCAGCAGTTCCCGACTAGCGGGATCCTACAATGAGCAGTTCTTC; j_call: TRBJ2-1; cdr3_length: 16; d_call: TRBD2; v_call: TRBV28; clone_size: .
cdr3_aa: CASGSGEQFF; cdr3_nt: TGTGCCAGCGGGAGCGGGGAGCAGTTCTTC; j_call: TRBJ2-1; cdr3_length: 10; d_call: .; v_call: TRBV28; clone_size: .
cdr3_aa: CASSLGTSHEQYF; cdr3_nt: TGTGCCAGCAGCCTCGGGACTAGTCACGAGCAGTACTTC; j_call: TRBJ2-7; cdr3_length: 13; d_call: TRBD2; v_call: TRBV5-6; clone_size: .
cdr3_aa: CASSLPGADYGYTF; cdr3_nt: TGTGCCAGCAGTCTGCCCGGAGCCGACTATGGCTACACCTTC; j_call: TRBJ1-2; cdr3_length: 14; d_call: .; v_call: TRBV28; clone_size: .
cdr3_aa: CAPSGLAFTGEFF; cdr3_nt: TGTGCCCCTTCGGGACTAGCGTTTACGGGTGAGTTCTTC; j_call: TRBJ2-1; cdr3_length: 13; d_call: TRBD2; v_call: TRBV24-1; clone_size: .